These T cell receptor beta chains were read from a single sample in a study of vaccination and CD4 T cells after COVID-19. Their antigens are not known. Each CDR3 protein is one row after TCRdb ran MiXCR on the PCR reads. The table shows approximately 21,000 distinct CDR3 sequences, with roughly 43% occurring only once. The source material was CD4+ T cells from blood, cultured in vitro, sampled about 7 months after SARS-CoV-2 vaccination. Receptors were obtained from a human donor who had recovered from COVID-19. CDR3s include the opening cysteine and the closing phenylalanine or tryptophan. Fields, in order: J gene, D gene, clone size, CDR3 length, V gene, CDR3 DNA, CDR3 protein. D genes are given only for firm matches. Clone size, where shown, is once, few, many, or a class for clones that have expanded.

>TRBJ1-2|TRBD1|-|15|TRBV28
TGTGCCAGCGGTTCGCCCTCGGGACAGTCCTATGGCTACACCTTC
CASGSPSGQSYGYTF
>TRBJ2-2|TRBD1|-|18|TRBV6-1
TGTGCCAGCAGCTCAACGTCCAACAGGGGGCGCGACACCGGGGAGCTGTTTTTT
CASSSTSNRGRDTGELFF
>TRBJ2-7|TRBD1|-|13|TRBV7-3
TGTGCCAGCAGCCGGGACAGCGTCCACGAGCAGTACTTC
CASSRDSVHEQYF
>TRBJ2-5|-|-|13|TRBV7-9
TGTGCCAGCAGCTACTACAGGAAAGAGACCCAGTACTTC
CASSYYRKETQYF
>TRBJ2-7|-|few|11|TRBV7-9
TGTGCCAGCTCCCCAACCTACGAGCAGTACTTC
CASSPTYEQYF
>TRBJ2-1|-|few|11|TRBV6-1
TGTGCCAGCAGTGAAGACAATGAGCAGTTCTTC
CASSEDNEQFF
>TRBJ2-1|-|few|13|TRBV6-5
TGTGCCAGCAGTTCTTTATCCTCAGGCGAGCAGTTCTTC
CASSSLSSGEQFF
>TRBJ1-6|-|-|14|TRBV20-1
TGCAGTGGGGAAGGCGACAGTACCAATTCACCCCTCCACTTT
CSGEGDSTNSPLHF
>TRBJ1-5|-|-|16|TRBV20-1
TGCAGTGCTAGCCGTGGTGGTGGTAGCCACAATCAGCCCCAGCATTTT
CSASRGGGSHNQPQHF
>TRBJ2-2|-|-|16|TRBV7-2
TGTGCCAGCAGCCCCTGGGCTGGGGGGAACACCGGGGAGCTGTTTTTT
CASSPWAGGNTGELFF
>TRBJ2-7|TRBD1|few|15|TRBV20-1
TGCAGTGCTACAAACCCGGGACAGGGATCCTACGAGCAGTACTTC
CSATNPGQGSYEQYF
>TRBJ2-1|-|once|12|TRBV5-6
TGTGCCAGCAGGGCTAGATACAATGAGCAGTTCTTC
CASRARYNEQFF
>TRBJ1-1|-|few|13|TRBV7-9
TGTGCCAGCAGCCGAGGGTCCGACACTGAAGCTTTCTTT
CASSRGSDTEAFF
>TRBJ2-6|TRBD1|-|15|TRBV6-1
TGTGCCACCCGGACAGGGGGCTTGGGGGCCAACGTCCTGACTTTC
CATRTGGLGANVLTF
>TRBJ2-2|-|-|14|TRBV7-3
TGTGCCAGCAGCCCAACTAGCCTCACCGGGGAGCTGTTTTTT
CASSPTSLTGELFF
>TRBJ2-3|TRBD1|few|14|TRBV20-1
TGCAGTGCAGCCGGGACAGGGGGCACAGATACGCAGTATTTT
CSAAGTGGTDTQYF
>TRBJ2-1|-|-|16|TRBV15
TGTGCCACCAGCAGAGACGGGAGTCCAAACTACAGTGAGCAGTTCTTC
CATSRDGSPNYSEQFF
>TRBJ2-1|TRBD2|-|19|TRBV6-4
TGTGCCAGCAGTGACTCAGGCAGGGCCGCGGGAGCTACCTACAATGAGCAGTTCTTC
CASSDSGRAAGATYNEQFF
>TRBJ2-7|TRBD1|-|14|TRBV4-3
TGCGCCAGCAGCCAAGATCCGGGACAGGGGGAGCAGTACTTC
CASSQDPGQGEQYF
>TRBJ2-1|TRBD2|-|18|TRBV6-4
TGTGCCAGCAGTGCCACCGACATGGGACTAGCGGCCAACAATGAGCAGTTCTTC
CASSATDMGLAANNEQFF
>TRBJ2-7|TRBD2|-|13|TRBV20-1
TGCAGTGCTCAAGGGAGGGTGAAATACGAGCAGTACTTC
CSAQGRVKYEQYF
>TRBJ2-1|TRBD2|-|15|TRBV20-1
TGCAGTTTGTCGCGCGGGAGAAGTTCCTACAATGAGCAGTTCTTC
CSLSRGRSSYNEQFF
>TRBJ1-5|-|few|14|TRBV20-1
TGCAGTGCTAAGGAGACAGGTCTCAGGCAGCCCCAGCATTTT
CSAKETGLRQPQHF
>TRBJ1-5|-|-|15|TRBV21-1
TGTGCCAGCAGCAAAGAAGACGGAAGCAATCAGCCCCAGCATTTT
CASSKEDGSNQPQHF
>TRBJ2-5|-|-|14|TRBV7-2
TGTGCCAGCAGCTTTTCTTTGGGGGCAGAGACCCAGTACTTC
CASSFSLGAETQYF
>TRBJ2-5|TRBD2|-|15|TRBV7-3
TGTGCCAGCAGCCAGACTAGCGGAGCCTGGGAGACCCAGTACTTC
CASSQTSGAWETQYF
>TRBJ2-4|-|-|16|TRBV7-8
TGTGCCAGCAGCTTGGAACAGGGTCTAGCCAAAAACATTCAGTACTTC
CASSLEQGLAKNIQYF
>TRBJ2-2|TRBD1|-|17|TRBV20-1
TGCAGTGCTAGACGAGGTCTCGGGGACAGTGAGGCCGGGGAGCTGTTTTTT
CSARRGLGDSEAGELFF
>TRBJ2-7|TRBD2|-|16|TRBV2
TGTGCCAGCAGTGATAATTTCCGGGAGGGGATTTACGAGCAGTACTTC
CASSDNFREGIYEQYF
>TRBJ2-7|-|-|15|TRBV5-6
TGTGCCAGCAGCTTGGCCTCGAAGCGGGCCTACGAGCAGTACTTC
CASSLASKRAYEQYF
>TRBJ2-6|TRBD1|few|18|TRBV28
TGTGCCAGCAGAAAACAGGGGGCATTGGGTTTTGGGGCCAACGTCCTGACTTTC
CASRKQGALGFGANVLTF
>TRBJ1-1|-|-|12|TRBV18
TGTGCCAGCTCACCTGGTTGGACTGAAGCTTTCTTT
CASSPGWTEAFF
>TRBJ2-3|-|-|12|TRBV7-9
TGTGCCAGCAGCTTGGACACAGATACGCAGTATTTT
CASSLDTDTQYF
>TRBJ2-1|-|-|15|TRBV6-9
TGTGCCAGCACCCTCAGTCTGGGGGCCCGCGATGAGCAGTTCTTC
CASTLSLGARDEQFF
>TRBJ2-5|TRBD2|-|15|TRBV29-1
TGCAGCGTTGAAGGGGGCGGGAGGGCCCCAGGGACCCAGTACTTC
CSVEGGGRAPGTQYF
>TRBJ2-1|TRBD2|-|13|TRBV20-1
TGCAGTGCTTTTAGCGGGAGGGCCAATGAGCAGTTCTTC
CSAFSGRANEQFF
>TRBJ2-3|-|-|11|TRBV6-2/TRBV6-3
TGTGCCAGCAGTTACTCAGATACGCAGTATTTT
CASSYSDTQYF
>TRBJ2-5|TRBD1|few|13|TRBV20-1
TGCAGTGCCCTGGACAGGGTCTTGGAGACCCAGTACTTC
CSALDRVLETQYF
>TRBJ2-7|TRBD2|-|15|TRBV20-1
TGCAGTGCTGGACTCCCACTAGCGGGCCACTACGAGCAGTACTTC
CSAGLPLAGHYEQYF
>TRBJ2-5|TRBD2|-|13|TRBV19
TGTGCCAGTACCGGGGGAGGGGAAGAGACCCAGTACTTC
CASTGGGEETQYF
>TRBJ1-1|-|few|13|TRBV6-2/TRBV6-3
TGTGCCAGCAGTTACGAGGGACGCACTGAAGCTTTCTTT
CASSYEGRTEAFF
>TRBJ2-5|TRBD1|-|17|TRBV6-5
TGTGCCAGCAGTTACCCAACTGACAGGGGGCGCAGAGAGACCCAGTACTTC
CASSYPTDRGRRETQYF
>TRBJ2-3|TRBD2|few|14|TRBV27
TGTGCCAGCAAACCTAGCGGGTGGCGAGATACGCAGTATTTT
CASKPSGWRDTQYF
>TRBJ1-1|TRBD1|-|16|TRBV10-3
TGTGCCATCAGTGAGCACGGGACAGGAATGGCGACTGAAGCTTTCTTT
CAISEHGTGMATEAFF
>TRBJ2-7|TRBD1|-|14|TRBV15
TGTGCCACCAGCGGAGGACAGGAGTTCGACGAGCAGTACTTC
CATSGGQEFDEQYF
>TRBJ1-2|-|-|16|TRBV6-4
TGTGCCAGCAGTGAACAACCGGACGGACTTGGTCGGGGCTACACCTTC
CASSEQPDGLGRGYTF
>TRBJ2-3|TRBD2|once|14|TRBV20-1
TGCAGTGCCGGGGCGGCGGGAGTCGGAGATACGCAGTATTTT
CSAGAAGVGDTQYF
>TRBJ2-5|-|few|14|TRBV10-3
TGTGCCATCAGTGAAGGGGGGATAGGAGAGACCCAGTACTTC
CAISEGGIGETQYF
>TRBJ2-7|-|few|15|TRBV7-2
TGTGCCAGCAGCTTAAATGTGGGAGGGCAAGGGGGGCAGTACTTC
CASSLNVGGQGGQYF
>TRBJ2-2|-|few|15|TRBV6-1
TGTGCCAGCAATAGTAACGGGCCGAACACCGGGGAGCTGTTTTTT
CASNSNGPNTGELFF
>TRBJ2-1|-|-|13|TRBV7-8
TGTGCCAGCAGCTTTGGAGGAGGGACTGAGCAGTTCTTC
CASSFGGGTEQFF
>TRBJ1-6|-|-|14|TRBV30
TGTGCCTGGAGTGTAACCAGGGAGGATTCACCCCTCCACTTT
CAWSVTREDSPLHF
>TRBJ1-1|TRBD1|-|13|TRBV19
TGTGCCAGTATGGGACAGGGGGCAACTGAAGCTTTCTTT
CASMGQGATEAFF
>TRBJ2-3|-|-|12|TRBV20-1
TGCAGTGCGACCACCGCTGAAGATACGCAGTATTTT
CSATTAEDTQYF
>TRBJ2-2|-|-|12|TRBV7-9
TGTGCCAGCAGCTTCCCTACCGGGGAGCTGTTTTTT
CASSFPTGELFF
>TRBJ2-1|TRBD1|few|15|TRBV7-8
TGTGCCAGCAGCCTCCCCCGGACAGGATACAATGAGCAGTTCTTC
CASSLPRTGYNEQFF
>TRBJ2-7|-|-|15|TRBV19
TGTGCCAGTAGGTCGGGCGCGGGGACCTCCTACGAGCAGTACTTC
CASRSGAGTSYEQYF
>TRBJ2-3|-|-|14|TRBV7-9
TGTGCCAGCAGCTTAGAGTCATCAGGAATTACGCAGTATTTT
CASSLESSGITQYF
>TRBJ2-7|-|-|14|TRBV7-2
TGTGCCAGCAGCTTCTCCCGGGACTCCGACGAGCAGTACTTC
CASSFSRDSDEQYF
>TRBJ1-2|-|-|11|TRBV28
TGTGCCAGCAGTTCAACATGGGGCTACACCTTC
CASSSTWGYTF